This is a list of T cell receptor beta chains from one sample in a study of T cells in narcolepsy. TCRdb's table, derived via immunoSEQ multiplex PCR, lists solely in-frame clones and lacks some. The table shows about 33,000 clones, with roughly 88% occurring only once. Sample: CD45RA- memory CD4+ T cells from PBMCs. All receptors derive from a human donor with narcolepsy. Each CDR3 is given with its conserved first and last residue. A D gene is named only where the DNA matches it firmly. The size field is filled for only some rows; it gives once, few, many or a size class.

D	size	V	J	length	DNA	CDR3
TRBD2	NA	TRBV7-9	TRBJ2-2	19	TGTGCCAGCCCCATATCCGGGACTAGCGGGTCTGGGCCGAGCGGGGAGCTGTTTTTT	CASPISGTSGSGPSGELFF
TRBD1	NA	TRBV5-1	TRBJ1-4	13	TGCGCCAGCAGCGCCGGGACAGGGGAAAAACTGTTTTTT	CASSAGTGEKLFF
NA	NA	TRBV6-1	TRBJ1-5	15	TGTGCCAGCAAGACCAGCATCTATAGCAATCAGCCCCAGCATTTT	CASKTSIYSNQPQHF
NA	NA	TRBV9	TRBJ1-1	16	TGTGCCAGCAGCGTAGGTCTCCCAGGGGCTAACACTGAAGCTTTCTTT	CASSVGLPGANTEAFF
TRBD1	NA	TRBV30	TRBJ1-6	15	TGTGCCTGGAACTCCGGACAGGCCATCCGATTCCCCCTCCACTTT	CAWNSGQAIRFPLHF
TRBD1	once	TRBV11-1	TRBJ2-7	13	TGTGCCAGCAGCTTAGATTGGAGCGGCGACAGGGGTTTC	CASSLDWSGDRGF
NA	NA	TRBV4-1	TRBJ2-3	11	TGCGCCAGCAGCCAAGTAGATACGCAGTATTTT	CASSQVDTQYF
NA	NA	TRBV6-5	TRBJ1-5	15	TGTGCCAGCACCCATTCCGGAGGGGCCAATCAGCCCCAGCATTTT	CASTHSGGANQPQHF
NA	NA	TRBV7-2	TRBJ2-7	14	TGTGCCAGCAGAAAACAGGGAGTCCCCTACGAGCAGTACTTC	CASRKQGVPYEQYF
NA	NA	TRBV9	TRBJ1-6	13	TGTGCCAGCAGCGTAGGGCCAACCTCACCCCTCCACTTT	CASSVGPTSPLHF
NA	NA	TRBV4-2	TRBJ1-6	16	TGTGCCAGCACTCAAAGGGGGGGAGATCCCCCCTCACCCCTCCACTTT	CASTQRGGDPPSPLHF
NA	NA	TRBV5-6	TRBJ1-1	15	TGTGCCAGCAGCTTCCAAGACAGCGCCAACACTGAAGCTTTCTTT	CASSFQDSANTEAFF
NA	NA	TRBV4-1	TRBJ2-2	17	TGCGCCAGCAGCCAAGGCAGCTCGCCGGGTGTAGGCGGGGAGCTGTTTTTT	CASSQGSSPGVGGELFF